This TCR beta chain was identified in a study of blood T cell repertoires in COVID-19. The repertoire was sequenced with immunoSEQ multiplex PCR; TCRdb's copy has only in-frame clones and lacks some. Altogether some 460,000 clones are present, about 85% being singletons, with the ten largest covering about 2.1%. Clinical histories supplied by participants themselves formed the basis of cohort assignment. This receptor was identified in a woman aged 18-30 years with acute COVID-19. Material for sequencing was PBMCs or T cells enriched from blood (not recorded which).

The CDR3 bases are TGTGCCAGCAGCCAACAGTTGGCTGGGGCCAACGTCCTGACTTTC. Translated, it gives CASSQQLAGANVLTF. V gene TRBV7-2 combines with J gene TRBJ2-6; D not certain. This CDR3 has 15 residues. The V and J ends lost 5 bases and 2 bases respectively, with 10 bases between them. Germline CDR1 is SGHTA and CDR2 is FQGNSA. Complete variable domain (other parts from reference TRBV7-2 and TRBJ2-6): GAGVSQSPSNKVTEKGKDVELRCDPISGHTALYWYRQSLGQGLEFLIYFQGNSAPDKSGLPSDRFSAERTGGSVSTLTIQRTQQEDSAVYLCASSQQLAGANVLTFGAGSRLTVL.